The entry below gives a single T cell receptor beta chain sequence along with its context. The source of the sample is a study of shared clonotypes between healthy human individuals. Assay: immunoSEQ multiplex PCR; the TCRdb copy retains only in-frame clones and omits some. The top ten clones hold roughly 0.45% of a sample with about 1.5 million clones, approximately 98% of them seen once. Trimming removed 6 bases at V and 4 bases at J, with 9 bases between. CDR3 length: 12 amino acids. Germline assignment: CDR1 SEHNR and CDR2 FQNEAQ (reference sequence). J is TRBJ1-2 and V is TRBV7-9; D not resolved. This TCR derives from a man aged 25-45 years in good health. Material: naive CD4+ T cells sorted from blood. The subset was: CD45RA+ positively selected. The CDR3 spells CASSLPPYGYTF. The CDR3 nucleotides read TGTGCCAGCAGTCTGCCCCCCTATGGCTACACCTTC.